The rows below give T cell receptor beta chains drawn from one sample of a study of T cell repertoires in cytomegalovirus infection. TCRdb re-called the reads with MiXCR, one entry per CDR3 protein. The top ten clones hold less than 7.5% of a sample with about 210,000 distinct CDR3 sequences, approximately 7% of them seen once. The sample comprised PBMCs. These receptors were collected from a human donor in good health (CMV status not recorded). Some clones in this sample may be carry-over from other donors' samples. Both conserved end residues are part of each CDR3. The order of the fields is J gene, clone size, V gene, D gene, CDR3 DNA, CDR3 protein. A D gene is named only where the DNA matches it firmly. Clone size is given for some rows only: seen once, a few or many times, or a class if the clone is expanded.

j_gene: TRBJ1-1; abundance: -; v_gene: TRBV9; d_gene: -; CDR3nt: TGTGCCAGCAGCCGGGCCTCGACGAACACTGAAGCTTTCTTT; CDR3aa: CASSRASTNTEAFF
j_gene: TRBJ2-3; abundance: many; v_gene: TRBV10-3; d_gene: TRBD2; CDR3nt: TGTGCCAGCATTAGCGGGGGATACACAGATACGCAGTATTTT; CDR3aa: CASISGGYTDTQYF
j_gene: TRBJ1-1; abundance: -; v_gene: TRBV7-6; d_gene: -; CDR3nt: TGTGCCAGCAGCTTACCCCGGGGAGGGGCTGGAGGGATCTTT; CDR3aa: CASSLPRGGAGGIF
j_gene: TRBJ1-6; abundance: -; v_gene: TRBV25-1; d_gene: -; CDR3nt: TGTGCCAGCAGTGGATTCGGGAGCTCCTATAATTCACCCCTCCACTTT; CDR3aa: CASSGFGSSYNSPLHF
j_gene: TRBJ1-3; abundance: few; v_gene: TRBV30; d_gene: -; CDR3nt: TGTGCCTGGGCCTACACCTCTGGAAACACCATATATTTT; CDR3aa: CAWAYTSGNTIYF
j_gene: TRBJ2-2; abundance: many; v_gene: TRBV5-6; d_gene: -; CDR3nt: TGTGCCAGCAGTCTCGGTACGGAGTTCACCGGGGAGCTGTTTTTT; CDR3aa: CASSLGTEFTGELFF
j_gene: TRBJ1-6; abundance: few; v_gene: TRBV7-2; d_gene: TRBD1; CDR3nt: TGTGCCAGCAGCGCAGGGGGCAGCTATAATTCACCCCTCCACTTT; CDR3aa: CASSAGGSYNSPLHF
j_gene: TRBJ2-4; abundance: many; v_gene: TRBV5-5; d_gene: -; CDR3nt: TGTGCCAGCAGCGATCCGGGTGGCAAAAACATTCAGTACTTC; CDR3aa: CASSDPGGKNIQYF
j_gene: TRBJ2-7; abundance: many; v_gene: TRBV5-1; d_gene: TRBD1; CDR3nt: TGCGCCAGCAGCGACAGGGCAAAGTACGAGCAGTACTTC; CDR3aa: CASSDRAKYEQYF
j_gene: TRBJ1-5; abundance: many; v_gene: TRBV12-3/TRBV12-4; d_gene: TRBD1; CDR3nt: TGTGCCAGCAGTTTCCAGGACAGGAGCAATCAGCCCCAGCATTTT; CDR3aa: CASSFQDRSNQPQHF
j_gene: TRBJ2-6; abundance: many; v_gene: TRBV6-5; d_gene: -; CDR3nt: TGTGCCAGCAGTTCTGCGGGGACCTCAAGCTCTGGGGCCAACGTCCTGACTTTC; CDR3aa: CASSSAGTSSSGANVLTF
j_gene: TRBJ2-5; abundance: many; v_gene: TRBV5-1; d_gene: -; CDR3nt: TGCGCCAGCAGCTTGTACGGCACCGGGCAAGAGACCCAGTACTTC; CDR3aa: CASSLYGTGQETQYF
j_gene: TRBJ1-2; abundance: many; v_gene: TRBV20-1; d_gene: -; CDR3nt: TGCAGTGCTCGCCGACAGGTGCAGGATGGCTACACCTTC; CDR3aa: CSARRQVQDGYTF
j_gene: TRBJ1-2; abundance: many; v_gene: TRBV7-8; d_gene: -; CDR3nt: TGTGCCAGCAGCTTAGCGGGGTCTGGCTATGGCTACACCTTC; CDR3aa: CASSLAGSGYGYTF
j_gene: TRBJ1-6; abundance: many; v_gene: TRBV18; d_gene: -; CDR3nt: TGTGCCAGCTCACCAAGGCGGGATAATTCACCCCTCCACTTT; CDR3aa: CASSPRRDNSPLHF
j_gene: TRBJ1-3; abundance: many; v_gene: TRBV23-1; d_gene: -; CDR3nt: TGCGCCAGCAGTTCGACGGGGACCTCTGGAAACACCATATATTTT; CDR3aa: CASSSTGTSGNTIYF
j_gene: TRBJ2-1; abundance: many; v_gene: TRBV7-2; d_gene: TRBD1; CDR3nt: TGTGCCAGCAGCTCCCGGGACAGGTTGGATAATGAGCAGTTCTTC; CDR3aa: CASSSRDRLDNEQFF
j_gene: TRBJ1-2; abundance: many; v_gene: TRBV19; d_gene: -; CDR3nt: TGTGCCAGTAGTCTGGGGCCTCACTATGGCTACACCTTC; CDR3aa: CASSLGPHYGYTF
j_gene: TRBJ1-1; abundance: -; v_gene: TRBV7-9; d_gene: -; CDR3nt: TGTGCCAGCAGCTTAGCATCGGGACACACTAACACTGAAGCTTTCTTT; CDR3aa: CASSLASGHTNTEAFF
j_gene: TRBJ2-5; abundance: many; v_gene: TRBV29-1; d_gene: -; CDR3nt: TGCAGCGTTGAAAACTTCTTTCGGGAGACCCAGTACTTC; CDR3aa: CSVENFFRETQYF
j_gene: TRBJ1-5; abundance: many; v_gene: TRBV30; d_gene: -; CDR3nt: TGTGCCTGGACCCTCGATGGTCAGCCCCAGCATTTT; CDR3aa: CAWTLDGQPQHF
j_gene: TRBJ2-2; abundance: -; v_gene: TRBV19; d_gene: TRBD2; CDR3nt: TGTGCCAGTAATCTGAGGGAGGGAAACACCGGGGAGCTGTTTTTT; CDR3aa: CASNLREGNTGELFF
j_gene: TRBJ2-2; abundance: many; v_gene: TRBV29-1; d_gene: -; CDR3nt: TGCAGCGTTGAGCGCACCGGGGAGCTGTTTTTT; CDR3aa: CSVERTGELFF
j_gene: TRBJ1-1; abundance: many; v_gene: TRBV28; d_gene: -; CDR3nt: TGTGCCAGCAGTCGGGGGCTGGGAGGGACTGAAGCTTTCTTT; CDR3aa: CASSRGLGGTEAFF
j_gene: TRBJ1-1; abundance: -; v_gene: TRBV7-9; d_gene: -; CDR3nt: TGTGCCAGCAGCTTAGCGATGGACGGATTTTCTGAAGCTTTCTTT; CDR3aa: CASSLAMDGFSEAFF
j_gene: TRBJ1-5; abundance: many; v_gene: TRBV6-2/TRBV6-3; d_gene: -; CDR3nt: TGTGCCTCCAACAGGGAAACAAGTCAGCCCCAGCATTTT; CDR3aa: CASNRETSQPQHF
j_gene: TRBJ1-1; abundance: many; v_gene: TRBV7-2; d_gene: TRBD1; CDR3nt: TGTGCCAGCAGGACAGGGGAACTGCCGAACACTGAAGCTTTCTTT; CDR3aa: CASRTGELPNTEAFF
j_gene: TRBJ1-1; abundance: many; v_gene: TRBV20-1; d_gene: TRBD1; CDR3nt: TGCAGTGCTAGAATTACGGGGACAGGGGCGACTGAAGCTTTCTTT; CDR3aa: CSARITGTGATEAFF
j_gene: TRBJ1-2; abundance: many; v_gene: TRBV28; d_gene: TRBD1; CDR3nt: TGTGCCAGCATCCCACAGGGGGCGAGGAATGGGGGCTACACCTTC; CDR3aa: CASIPQGARNGGYTF
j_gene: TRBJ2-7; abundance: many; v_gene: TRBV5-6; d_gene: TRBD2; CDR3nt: TGTGCCAGCAGCTTGGTTGGCGGGGGCTCCTACGAGCAGTACTTC; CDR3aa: CASSLVGGGSYEQYF
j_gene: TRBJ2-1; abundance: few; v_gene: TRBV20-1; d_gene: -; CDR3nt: TGCAGTGCTACCAGCCCCGCGGGTCGCTCCTACAATGAGCAGTTCTTC; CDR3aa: CSATSPAGRSYNEQFF
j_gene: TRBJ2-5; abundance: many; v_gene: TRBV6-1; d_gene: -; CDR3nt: TGTGCCAGCAGGATGTCGGGGGCTCAAGAGACCCAGTACTTC; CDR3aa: CASRMSGAQETQYF
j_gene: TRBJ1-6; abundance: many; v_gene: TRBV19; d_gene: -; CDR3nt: TGTGCCAGTAGTCCCCGATATAATTCACCCCTCCACTTT; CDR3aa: CASSPRYNSPLHF
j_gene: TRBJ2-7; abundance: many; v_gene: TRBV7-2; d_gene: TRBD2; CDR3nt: TGTGCCAGCAGCTTAGCGGGAGCGGGGGTTTACGAGCAGTACTTC; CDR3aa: CASSLAGAGVYEQYF
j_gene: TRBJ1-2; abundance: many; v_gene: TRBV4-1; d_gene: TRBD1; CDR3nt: TGCGCCAGCAGCCAATTGACAGGGGTTGGCTACACCTTC; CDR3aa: CASSQLTGVGYTF
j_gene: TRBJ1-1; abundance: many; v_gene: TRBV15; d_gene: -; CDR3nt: TGTGCCACCAGCAGAGATTCTTTAGGGCGACAGTCCACTGAAGCTTTCTTT; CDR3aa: CATSRDSLGRQSTEAFF
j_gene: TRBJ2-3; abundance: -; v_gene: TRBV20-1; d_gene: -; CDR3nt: TGCAGTGCTAGCCACGATACGCAGTATTTT; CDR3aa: CSASHDTQYF
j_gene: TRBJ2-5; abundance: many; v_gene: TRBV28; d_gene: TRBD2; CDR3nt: TGTGCCAGCAGTGAAGCGGGGGAGGGTGAGACCCAGTACTTC; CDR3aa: CASSEAGEGETQYF
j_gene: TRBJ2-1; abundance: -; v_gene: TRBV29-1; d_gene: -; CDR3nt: TGCAGCGTTGTAAGGCAGGACGGTTACAATGAGCAGTTCTTC; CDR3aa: CSVVRQDGYNEQFF
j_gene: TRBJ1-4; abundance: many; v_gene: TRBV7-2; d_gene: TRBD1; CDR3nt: TGTGCCAGCAGCTCACAGGGGGCAACTAATGAAAAACTGTTTTTT; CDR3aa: CASSSQGATNEKLFF
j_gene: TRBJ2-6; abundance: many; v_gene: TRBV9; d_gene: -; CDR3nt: TGTGCCAGCAGCGCCTCAGGGACATCCCCCTCTGGGGCCAACGTCCTGACTTTC; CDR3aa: CASSASGTSPSGANVLTF
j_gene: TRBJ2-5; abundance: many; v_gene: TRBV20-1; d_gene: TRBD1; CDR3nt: TGCAGTGCTTCCCACAGGGGGCAAGAGACCCAGTACTTC; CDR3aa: CSASHRGQETQYF
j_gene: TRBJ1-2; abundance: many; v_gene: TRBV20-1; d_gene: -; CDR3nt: TGCAGTGCCGCGGACAGATACTATGGCTACACCTTC; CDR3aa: CSAADRYYGYTF
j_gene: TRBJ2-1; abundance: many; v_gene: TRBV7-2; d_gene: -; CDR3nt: TGTGCCAGCAGCGTAGCTACTAATGAGCAGTTCTTC; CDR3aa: CASSVATNEQFF
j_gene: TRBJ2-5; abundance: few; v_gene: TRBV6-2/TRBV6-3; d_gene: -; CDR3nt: TGTGCCAGCAGTAGACAGAGCCAAGAGACCCAGTACTTC; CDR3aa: CASSRQSQETQYF
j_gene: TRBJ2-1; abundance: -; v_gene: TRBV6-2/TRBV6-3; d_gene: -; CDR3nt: TGTGCCAGCAGTTACTTGACAGGACTAACCTACAATGAGCAGTTCTTC; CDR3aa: CASSYLTGLTYNEQFF
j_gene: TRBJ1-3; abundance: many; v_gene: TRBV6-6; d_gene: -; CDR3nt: TGTGCCAGCACCCTACGGCCCCGGACGGGCTCTGGAAACACCATATATTTT; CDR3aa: CASTLRPRTGSGNTIYF
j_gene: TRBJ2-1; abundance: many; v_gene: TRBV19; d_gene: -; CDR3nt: TGTGCCAGTAGTGTCCGGGACCTAAACAATGAGCAGTTCTTC; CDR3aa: CASSVRDLNNEQFF
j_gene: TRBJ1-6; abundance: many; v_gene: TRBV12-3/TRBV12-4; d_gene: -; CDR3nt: TGTGCCAGCAGTTTAGTCAGGGACGGCTCACCCCTCCACTTT; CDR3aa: CASSLVRDGSPLHF
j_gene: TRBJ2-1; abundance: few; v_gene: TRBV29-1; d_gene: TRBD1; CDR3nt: TGCAGCGTATGGACAGGGGGCATTGAGCAGTTCTTC; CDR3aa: CSVWTGGIEQFF
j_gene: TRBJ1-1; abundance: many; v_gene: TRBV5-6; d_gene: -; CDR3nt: TGTGCCAGCAGCCCACAGGGTTTAACTGAAGCTTTCTTT; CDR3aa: CASSPQGLTEAFF
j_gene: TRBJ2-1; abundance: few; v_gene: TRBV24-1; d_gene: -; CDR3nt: TGTGCCACCAGTGATTGGAGGGCCCCCTCCTACAATGAGCAGTTCTTC; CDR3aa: CATSDWRAPSYNEQFF
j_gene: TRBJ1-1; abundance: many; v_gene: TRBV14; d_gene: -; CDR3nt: TGTGCCAGCAGCCAAGTTGCAGGGCGCACTGAAGCTTTCTTT; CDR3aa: CASSQVAGRTEAFF
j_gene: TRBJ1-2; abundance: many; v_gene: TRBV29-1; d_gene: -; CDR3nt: TGCAGCACTGACCGGACGGGAGACTATGGCTACACCTTC; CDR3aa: CSTDRTGDYGYTF